Listed below are T cell receptor beta chains from one sample, sequenced in a study of CD8 T cells in Susac syndrome. A single record per CDR3 protein comes from TCRdb applying MiXCR to the immunoSEQ multiplex PCR reads. The sample consists of around 270,000 distinct CDR3 sequences, 89% of them appearing once. The sequencing input was CD8+ T cells from PBMCs. The receptors were sampled from a human donor with multiple sclerosis. The CDR3 runs from the conserved cysteine through the conserved F or W. The D gene is left open where the match is weak. Size is omitted from some rows. Given values are once, few, many or a class for expanded clones.

CDR3 DNA,CDR3 protein,J gene,D gene,clone size,V gene
TGTGCCACCAGTGTTACAGGGTTCACCGGGGAGCTGTTTTTT,CATSVTGFTGELFF,TRBJ2-2,.,.,TRBV24-1
TGTGCCAGCAGCCCGGGACAGGGGAGCAATCAGCCCCAGCATTTT,CASSPGQGSNQPQHF,TRBJ1-5,TRBD1,few,TRBV7-2
TGTGCCAGTAACCCTACAGGGTACGGGGCCAACGTCCTGACTTTC,CASNPTGYGANVLTF,TRBJ2-6,.,.,TRBV19
TGTGCCAGCAGTTTAGCCCGGGAGGCTGCGAACACCGGGGAGCTGTTTTTT,CASSLAREAANTGELFF,TRBJ2-2,TRBD2,.,TRBV28
TGCGCCAGCAGCTTCAACCCGGACAGGCTGACCTACGAGCAGTACTTC,CASSFNPDRLTYEQYF,TRBJ2-7,TRBD1,once,TRBV5-1
TGTGCCAGCAGCCTAGGACAGATTAACACTGAAGCTTTCTTT,CASSLGQINTEAFF,TRBJ1-1,.,once,TRBV5-5
TGTGCCAGCAGTCAATGGACAGGAGACTACGAGCAGTACTTC,CASSQWTGDYEQYF,TRBJ2-7,TRBD1,once,TRBV6-2/TRBV6-3
TGCGCCAGCAGCCAAGATCTTGGGACAGGGTCGTACGAGCAGTACTTC,CASSQDLGTGSYEQYF,TRBJ2-7,TRBD1,few,TRBV4-3
TGTGCCAGCAGGGGCACTTACAATGAGCAGTTCTTC,CASRGTYNEQFF,TRBJ2-1,.,.,TRBV25-1
TGTGCCAGCATCGGGGGGAGGGGCCCCTTCTCTGGGGCCAACGTCCTGACTTTC,CASIGGRGPFSGANVLTF,TRBJ2-6,TRBD2,.,TRBV11-1
TGCGCCAGCACCGGGCAGTCGGTCTACGAGCAGTACTTC,CASTGQSVYEQYF,TRBJ2-7,.,.,TRBV5-1
TGTGCCAGCAGCTTAGACCCTCAAGCCTACGAGCAGTACTTC,CASSLDPQAYEQYF,TRBJ2-7,.,once,TRBV7-8
TGTGCCAGCAGGACAGGGGTGAACAATGAGCAGTTCTTC,CASRTGVNNEQFF,TRBJ2-1,TRBD1,.,TRBV6-1
TGTGCCAGCAGTTTTCTAGGGTACAATGAGCAGTTCTTC,CASSFLGYNEQFF,TRBJ2-1,.,.,TRBV28
TGTGCCAGCATGCTACAGGATAGCTCCTACAATGAGCAGTTCTTC,CASMLQDSSYNEQFF,TRBJ2-1,.,.,TRBV21-1
TGCAGTGCACACAAAGGGGGCCCTGAGCAGTTCTTC,CSAHKGGPEQFF,TRBJ2-1,TRBD1,.,TRBV20-1
TGCAGCGTTGAACCCCGGGGACTAGCGAACACCGGGGAGCTGTTTTTT,CSVEPRGLANTGELFF,TRBJ2-2,TRBD2,.,TRBV29-1
TGTGCCACCAGGACCAACAGGGGAGAGAAGACTGAAGCTTTCTTT,CATRTNRGEKTEAFF,TRBJ1-1,TRBD1,.,TRBV10-3
TGTGCCAGCGGACCTCCCACGGAGCAGTACTTC,CASGPPTEQYF,TRBJ2-7,.,.,TRBV6-1
TGTGCCAGCAGTGAATCGGAGGGACGCAAGGCGGGTAATGAGCAGTTCTTC,CASSESEGRKAGNEQFF,TRBJ2-1,.,.,TRBV25-1
TGTGCCAGCAGTGAACCAGGGACCCAGGGGGGGGACGAGCAGTACTTC,CASSEPGTQGGDEQYF,TRBJ2-7,.,.,TRBV2
TGTGCCAGCAGTTTAAGCGGGACGAACACCGGGGAGCTGTTTTTT,CASSLSGTNTGELFF,TRBJ2-2,TRBD2,.,TRBV28
TGTGCCACCAGCAGACCGGGACAGGGGGAGCAAGAGACCCAGTACTTC,CATSRPGQGEQETQYF,TRBJ2-5,TRBD1,.,TRBV15
TGCAGTGCTAGAGCCAGGGGACCCTACGAGCAGTACTTC,CSARARGPYEQYF,TRBJ2-7,.,.,TRBV20-1
TGTGCCAGCAGCGGGACTAGAGGCTACGAGCAGTACTTC,CASSGTRGYEQYF,TRBJ2-7,TRBD2,.,TRBV7-9
TGTGCCAGCAGCTTACTAGCGGGAGGGCCAAAATACGAGCAGTACTTC,CASSLLAGGPKYEQYF,TRBJ2-7,TRBD2,.,TRBV7-9
TGTGCCAGCAGTTCAACGGACAGGGGCAACACCGGGGAGCTGTTTTTT,CASSSTDRGNTGELFF,TRBJ2-2,TRBD1,.,TRBV28
TGTGCCAGCAGCACCGACGCAGTAGGCAACACCGGGGAGCTGTTTTTT,CASSTDAVGNTGELFF,TRBJ2-2,.,.,TRBV12-3/TRBV12-4
TGTGCCAGCAGTTCCCATAATTCACCCCTCCACTTT,CASSSHNSPLHF,TRBJ1-6,.,.,TRBV27
TGTGCCAGCAGTGCCGGGGGCGGAGGGTACAATGAGCAGTTCTTC,CASSAGGGGYNEQFF,TRBJ2-1,.,few,TRBV6-1
TGTGCCGCCAGGACAGGGGGAAACACTGAAGCTTTCTTT,CAARTGGNTEAFF,TRBJ1-1,TRBD1,.,TRBV19
TGTGCCAGCAGCCAAGCTAGGTCAGGTCCTGCCTACGAGCAGTACTTC,CASSQARSGPAYEQYF,TRBJ2-7,.,.,TRBV14
TGTGCCACCTCTCTAATAAGGCGGGGCTATTACAATGAGCAGTTCTTC,CATSLIRRGYYNEQFF,TRBJ2-1,.,.,TRBV24-1
TGCGCCAGCAGCCCCTACGACAGGCCCACCTACGAGAAGTACTTC,CASSPYDRPTYEKYF,TRBJ2-7,.,.,TRBV5-1
TGTGCCAGCAGTCCGACAGGCTCCTACAATGAGCAGTTCTTC,CASSPTGSYNEQFF,TRBJ2-1,.,.,TRBV28
TGTGCCAGCACCCTGGGACTAGCGGGAGAGGGTGAGCAGTTCTTC,CASTLGLAGEGEQFF,TRBJ2-1,TRBD2,.,TRBV28
TGTGCCAGCAGCCCCGGACAGGGCTCTGGAAACACCATATATTTT,CASSPGQGSGNTIYF,TRBJ1-3,TRBD1,.,TRBV9
TGTGCCAGCAGTGAAAAGTCTAGCGGGGGGGACACAGATACGCAGTATTTT,CASSEKSSGGDTDTQYF,TRBJ2-3,TRBD2,.,TRBV25-1
TGTGCCAGCAGTTACTCGATAGGGTTCGCTGGAAACATTCAGTACTTC,CASSYSIGFAGNIQYF,TRBJ2-4,.,.,TRBV6-2/TRBV6-3
TGTGCCAGCAGCCCGGGACAGGGCTCGGCCGGGGAGCTGTTTTTT,CASSPGQGSAGELFF,TRBJ2-2,TRBD1,.,TRBV7-3
TGCGCCTTGAAGGGTTTTGTGGAGACAGATACGCAGTATTTT,CALKGFVETDTQYF,TRBJ2-3,.,.,TRBV20-1
TGTGCCAGCAGTTACGCTTACAGGGCCACCGGGGAGCTGTTTTTT,CASSYAYRATGELFF,TRBJ2-2,.,.,TRBV6-2/TRBV6-3
TGTGCCAGCAGTTTATACCCTCCCCCTAGCGAATACACAGATACGCAGTATTTT,CASSLYPPPSEYTDTQYF,TRBJ2-3,.,.,TRBV27
TGTGCCAGTAATTCTCTAGCGGGACCTTACGAGCAGTACTTC,CASNSLAGPYEQYF,TRBJ2-7,TRBD2,once,TRBV19
TGTGCCAGCTCTAGGTTCAGGGGTGCCACTGAAGCTTTCTTT,CASSRFRGATEAFF,TRBJ1-1,.,.,TRBV14
TGTGCCAGCGCCAGCCCGCGGGGGGGGAGTAGGCAGAATGAGCAGTTCTTC,CASASPRGGSRQNEQFF,TRBJ2-1,TRBD2,.,TRBV9
TGTGCCAGCAGTTCCCTTAGCGGGGGGCCTCTCAGCACAGATACGCAGTATTTT,CASSSLSGGPLSTDTQYF,TRBJ2-3,TRBD2,.,TRBV27
TGTGCCAGCAGTGAAGGGGTCATGGCGCAGTATTTT,CASSEGVMAQYF,TRBJ2-3,.,.,TRBV2
TGCAGTGCTACCCGACAGGGGACACGACCCTACGAGCAGTACTTC,CSATRQGTRPYEQYF,TRBJ2-7,TRBD1,.,TRBV20-1
TGTGCCAGCGATCCGGGACAGGGGGCTGGCACCGGGGAGCTGTTTTTT,CASDPGQGAGTGELFF,TRBJ2-2,TRBD1,.,TRBV9
TGTGCCAGCAGCCCAACCGATGGGGAGCTGTTTTTT,CASSPTDGELFF,TRBJ2-2,.,.,TRBV12-3/TRBV12-4
TGTGCCAGCAGTTTTACCGGGACTAGGGTCAACTACGAGCAGTACTTC,CASSFTGTRVNYEQYF,TRBJ2-7,TRBD2,once,TRBV6-2/TRBV6-3
TGTGCCTCGGGACGGGGCGGCAATGAGCAGTTCTTC,CASGRGGNEQFF,TRBJ2-1,.,.,TRBV27
TGTGCCAGCAGCCCGTCAGGTCGAGCCTACGAGCAGTACTTC,CASSPSGRAYEQYF,TRBJ2-7,.,few,TRBV3-1
TGTGCCAGCAGCTTAATAGCTAGCGGGAGTGAGTCCTACAATGAGCAGTTCTTC,CASSLIASGSESYNEQFF,TRBJ2-1,TRBD2,few,TRBV7-2
TGCGCCAGCAGCCAAGGGACAGCGAGCTCCTACAATGAGCAGTTCTTC,CASSQGTASSYNEQFF,TRBJ2-1,.,.,TRBV4-3
TGTGCCTGGAGTGTAACGGGAATCGTGGGCACTGAAGCTTTCTTT,CAWSVTGIVGTEAFF,TRBJ1-1,.,.,TRBV30
TGTGCCAGCAGCCAAGTTGGTCTAGCGGGGGCCCAGAACACCGGGGAGCTGTTTTTT,CASSQVGLAGAQNTGELFF,TRBJ2-2,TRBD2,.,TRBV4-2
TGTGCCAGCAGTTTATTGGGGACATTGACCGAGCAGTACTTC,CASSLLGTLTEQYF,TRBJ2-7,.,.,TRBV27